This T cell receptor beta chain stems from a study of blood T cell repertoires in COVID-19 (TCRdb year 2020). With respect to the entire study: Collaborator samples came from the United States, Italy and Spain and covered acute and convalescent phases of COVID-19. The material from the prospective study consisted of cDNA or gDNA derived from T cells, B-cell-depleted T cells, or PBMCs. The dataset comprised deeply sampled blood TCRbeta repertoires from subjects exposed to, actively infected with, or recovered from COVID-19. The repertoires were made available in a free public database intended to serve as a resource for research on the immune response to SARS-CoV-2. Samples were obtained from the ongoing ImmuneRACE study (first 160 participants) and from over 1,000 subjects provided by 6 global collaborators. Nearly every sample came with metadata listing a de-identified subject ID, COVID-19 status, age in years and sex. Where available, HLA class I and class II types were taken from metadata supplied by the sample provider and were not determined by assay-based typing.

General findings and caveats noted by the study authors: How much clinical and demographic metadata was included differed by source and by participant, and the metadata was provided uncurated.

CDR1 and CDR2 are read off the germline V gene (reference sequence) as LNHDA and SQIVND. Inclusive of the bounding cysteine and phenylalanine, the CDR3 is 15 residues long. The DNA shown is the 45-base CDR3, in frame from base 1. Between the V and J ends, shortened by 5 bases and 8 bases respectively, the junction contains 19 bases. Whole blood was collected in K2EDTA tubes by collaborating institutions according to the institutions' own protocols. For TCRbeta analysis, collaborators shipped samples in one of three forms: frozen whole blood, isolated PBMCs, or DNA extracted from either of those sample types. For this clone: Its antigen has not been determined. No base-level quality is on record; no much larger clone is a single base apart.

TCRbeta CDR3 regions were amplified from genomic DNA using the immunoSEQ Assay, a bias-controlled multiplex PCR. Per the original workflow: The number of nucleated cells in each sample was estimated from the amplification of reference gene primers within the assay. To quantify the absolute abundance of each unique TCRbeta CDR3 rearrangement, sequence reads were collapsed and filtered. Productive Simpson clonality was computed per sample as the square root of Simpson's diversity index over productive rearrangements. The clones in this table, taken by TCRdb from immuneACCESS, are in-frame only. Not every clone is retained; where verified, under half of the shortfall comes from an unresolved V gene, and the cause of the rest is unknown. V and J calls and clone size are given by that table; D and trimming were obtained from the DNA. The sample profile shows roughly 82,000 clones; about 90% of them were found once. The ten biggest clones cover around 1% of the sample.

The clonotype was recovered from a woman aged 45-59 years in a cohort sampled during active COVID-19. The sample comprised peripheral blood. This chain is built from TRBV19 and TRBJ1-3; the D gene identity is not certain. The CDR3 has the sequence CASSANPGAEDTIYF. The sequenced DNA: TGTGCCAGTAGTGCAAACCCGGGAGCGGAGGACACCATATATTTT.